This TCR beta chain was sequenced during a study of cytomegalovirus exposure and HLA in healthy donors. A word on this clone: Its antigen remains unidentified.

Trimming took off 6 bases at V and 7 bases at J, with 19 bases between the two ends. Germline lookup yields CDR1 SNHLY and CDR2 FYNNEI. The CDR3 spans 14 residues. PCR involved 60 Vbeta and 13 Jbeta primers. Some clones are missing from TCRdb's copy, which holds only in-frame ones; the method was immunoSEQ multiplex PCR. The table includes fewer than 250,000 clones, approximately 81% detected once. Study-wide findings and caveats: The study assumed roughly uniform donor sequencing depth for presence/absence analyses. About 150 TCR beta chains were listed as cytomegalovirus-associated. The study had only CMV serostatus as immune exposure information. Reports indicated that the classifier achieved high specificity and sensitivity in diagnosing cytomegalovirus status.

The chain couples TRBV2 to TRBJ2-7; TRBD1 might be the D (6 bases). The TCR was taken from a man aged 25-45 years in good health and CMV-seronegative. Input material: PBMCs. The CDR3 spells CASRARDTGWEQYF. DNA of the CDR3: TGTGCCAGCAGGGCCCGGGACACCGGTTGGGAGCAGTACTTC.